This T cell receptor beta chain was sequenced in a study of beta chain features in type 1 diabetes. V was pared by 4 bases and J by 4 bases, with 11 bases of the junction left unmatched. The V gene's germline CDR1 is LNHNV and CDR2 YYDKDF (reference sequence). This CDR3 is built from 16 residues. Of the isolated RNA, all was reverse transcribed, and so the sequenced material was expressed TCRB transcripts. Read counts averaged around 3.6 million for samples of naive, central memory and regulatory T cells. The protocol was immunoSEQ multiplex PCR, while the TCRdb copy is restricted to in-frame clones and leaves out a portion. The sample lists about 470,000 clones, 30% seen once, with roughly 0.066% in the top ten. Using CD45RO/CCR7/CD25/CD127/CD95/CD27, CD4+ naive, central memory, regulatory and stem cell-like memory cells were sorted. Purities over 98% were achieved in all sorted populations.

The clonotype was recovered from a man aged 18 to 30 in good health. Sequencing used naive CD4+ T cells from blood. The chain carries TRBV15 and TRBJ1-2; 8 nucleotides match TRBD1. CDR3 amino acids: CATSTLGAGGFYGYTF. The CDR3 region has the DNA TGTGCCACCAGCACTCTAGGGGCAGGGGGCTTCTATGGCTACACCTTC.